Below, 13 T cell receptor beta chains from the same sample are listed, as sequenced in a study of cytomegalovirus exposure and HLA in healthy donors. PCR employed 60 Vbeta and 13 Jbeta primers. Some clones are missing from TCRdb's copy, which holds only in-frame ones; the method was immunoSEQ multiplex PCR. This sample has around 150,000 clones, with roughly 79% found just once. The sample consisted of PBMCs. Source of these receptors: a woman aged 50 to 65 in good health and CMV-seronegative.

This clone turned up a few times. The V and J genes are TRBV18 and TRBJ2-1; TRBD2 agrees at 7 bases. The CDR3 has 14 amino acids. Per the germline V gene, CDR1 is KGHSH and CDR2 is LQKENI. The J segment lost 5 bases and the V segment lost 8 bases, leaving 9 bases of the junction unmatched. The CDR3 sequence: CASRDYRTNNEQFF. DNA for the CDR3: TGTGCCAGCCGGGACTACCGAACCAACAATGAGCAGTTCTTC.

The chain carries TRBV15 and TRBJ2-4; 10 bases agree with TRBD2. The CDR3 totals 22 residues. The V gene's germline CDR1 is LNHNV and CDR2 YYDKDF (reference sequence). The J segment lost 2 bases and the V segment lost 3 bases, leaving 22 bases of the junction unmatched. In nucleotides, the CDR3 is TGTGCCACCAGCAGGTCCAAATTTCCCAGCGGGGGGGCCTTGGGGTCCAAAAACATTCAGTACTTC. This translates into CATSRSKFPSGGALGSKNIQYF.

J is TRBJ2-7 and V is TRBV7-6; 10 bases map to TRBD2. Germline CDR1 is SGHVS and CDR2 is FNYEAQ. Losses at the gene ends were 0 bases for V and 5 bases for J; bases not matched to a gene: 4. The CDR3 runs to 15 residues. The CDR3 DNA follows: TGTGCCAGCAGCTTAGCGGGTCTAGCGGGAGACGAGCAGTACTTC. Residues: CASSLAGLAGDEQYF.

This rearrangement joins TRBV7-9 to TRBJ1-3, with 10 bases lining up with TRBD1. Germline trimming cut 4 bases from V and 4 bases from J; bases unmatched to any gene: 16. CDR3 size: 19 residues. In germline, CDR1 is SEHNR, CDR2 FQNEAQ (reference sequence). Here the CDR3 DNA reads TGTGCCAGCAGCTACCACGTAGGGACAGGGGATTCGTTAGGAAACACCATATATTTT. Translation: CASSYHVGTGDSLGNTIYF.

The chain carries TRBV7-2 and TRBJ2-4, with D tentatively TRBD2 (5 bases). The germline V and J ends were trimmed by 3 bases and 9 bases, with 15 bases remaining between them. Germline CDR1 and CDR2: SGHTA and FQGNSA. This CDR3 contains 14 residues. CDR3 DNA sequence: TGTGCCAGCAGCTTCTCTCGGGCCGAGGGCATTCAGTACTTC. Translation: CASSFSRAEGIQYF.

V usage is TRBV5-1 and J usage is TRBJ2-2, with D perhaps TRBD2 (5 bases). The CDR3 is made up of 14 amino acids. The germline V and J ends were trimmed by 4 bases and 0 bases, with 7 bases remaining between them. CDR1 is SGHRS and CDR2 is YFSETQ in the germline V gene. In DNA, the CDR3 is TGCGCCAGCAGCAGGACTCCGAACACCGGGGAGCTGTTTTTT. Residues: CASSRTPNTGELFF.

Note on this clone: The sample carries other DNA sequences with the same CDR3. DNA for the CDR3: TGTGCCTGGAGTGTAAGGGGTGATACTGAAGCTTTCTTT. Translating it yields CAWSVRGDTEAFF. The chain has TRBV30 and TRBJ1-1; possibly TRBD1 for D (5 bases). The germline gives CDR1 GTSNPN, CDR2 SVGIG (reference sequence). The CDR3 is 13 amino acids. Trimming removed 0 bases from V and 5 bases from J, with 10 bases in between.

The rearrangement joins TRBV19 to TRBJ2-3, with TRBD1 matching over 10 bases. The CDR3 contains 15 residues. In germline, CDR1 is LNHDA, CDR2 SQIVND (reference sequence). After removal of 7 bases from V and 8 bases from J, the junction contained 12 bases not matched to a gene. The CDR3 spells CASTPTGGVYGTQYF. The CDR3 region has the DNA TGTGCCAGTACCCCGACAGGGGGCGTTTATGGTACGCAGTATTTT. Together with reference TRBV19 and TRBJ2-3, the CDR3 gives the full variable domain: DGGITQSPKYLFRKEGQNVTLSCEQNLNHDAMYWYRQDPGQGLRLIYYSQIVNDFQKGDIAEGYSVSREKKESFPLTVTSAQKNPTAFYLCASTPTGGVYGTQYFGPGTRLTVL.

The chain joins TRBV7-9 to TRBJ2-1; D is unresolved. Trimming removed 4 bases from V and 3 bases from J, with 16 bases in between. The germline V gene encodes CDR1 SEHNR and CDR2 FQNEAQ (reference sequence). The CDR3 is made up of 16 amino acids. The CDR3 loop reads CASSSLTQTRYNEQFF. The CDR3 nucleotides read TGTGCCAGCAGCTCCCTGACTCAAACCCGCTACAATGAGCAGTTCTTC.

The table lists this clone with a few counts. This chain links TRBV10-3 with TRBJ2-7, with unresolved D. The germline CDR1 and CDR2 sequences are ENHRY and SYGVKD. This CDR3 has 12 amino acids. Deletions cut 7 bases from V and 3 bases from J, with 10 bases between. CDR3 amino acids: CAIMAGGYEQYF. The DNA for the CDR3 is TGTGCCATCATGGCTGGCGGCTACGAGCAGTACTTC.

The count of this clone is one. The CDR3 nucleotides are TGTGCCAGTAAGTTTGGAGCTAGCGGGAGCTACGAGCAGTACTTC. The encoded protein is CASKFGASGSYEQYF. This chain uses TRBV28 with TRBJ2-7; 10 bases agree with TRBD2. The V gene's germline CDR1 is MDHEN and CDR2 SYDVKM. The junction had 11 bases not matched to a gene; V was cut back by 9 bases and J by 3 bases. This CDR3 comprises 15 residues.

The chain couples TRBV7-2 to TRBJ2-1; weak D call: TRBD2 (5 bases). With 1 base removed from V and 1 base from J, the gap between germline ends came to 11 bases. This CDR3 is 16 amino acids long. Germline CDR1 reads SGHTA; CDR2 reads FQGNSA. CDR3 sequence: CASSLGLAISYNEQFF. The CDR3 DNA sequence: TGTGCCAGCAGCTTAGGGCTAGCTATATCCTACAATGAGCAGTTCTTC.

The chain links TRBV6-1 to TRBJ1-4, with D perhaps TRBD1 (5 bases). Germline V gene sequence: CDR1 MNHNS, CDR2 SASEGT. Trimming took 3 bases from V and 8 from J, leaving 13 bases between them. The CDR3 runs to 14 residues. The DNA of the CDR3 is TGTGCCAGCAGTGAGGGGACTAGGCGCGAAAAACTGTTTTTT. Protein: CASSEGTRREKLFF.